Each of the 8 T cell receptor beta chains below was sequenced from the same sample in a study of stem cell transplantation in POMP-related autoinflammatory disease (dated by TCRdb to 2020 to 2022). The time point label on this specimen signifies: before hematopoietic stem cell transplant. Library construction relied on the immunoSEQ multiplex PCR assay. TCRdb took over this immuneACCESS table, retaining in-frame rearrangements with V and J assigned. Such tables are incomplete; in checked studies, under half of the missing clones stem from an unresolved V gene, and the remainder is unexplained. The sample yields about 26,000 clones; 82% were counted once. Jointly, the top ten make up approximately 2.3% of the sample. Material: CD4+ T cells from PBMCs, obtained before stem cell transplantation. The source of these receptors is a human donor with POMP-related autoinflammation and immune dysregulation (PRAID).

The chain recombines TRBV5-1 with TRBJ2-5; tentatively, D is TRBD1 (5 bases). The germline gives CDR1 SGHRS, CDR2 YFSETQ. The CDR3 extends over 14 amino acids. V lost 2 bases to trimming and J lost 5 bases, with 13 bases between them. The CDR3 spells CASSLGGAKETQYF. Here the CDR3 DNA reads TGCGCCAGCAGCTTAGGTGGGGCAAAGGAGACCCAGTACTTC.

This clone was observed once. The CDR3 sequence is CASSMVSGFFAYEQYF. CDR3 DNA: TGTGCCAGTAGTATGGTATCAGGCTTTTTCGCCTACGAGCAGTACTTC. This chain connects TRBV19 to TRBJ2-7; D not certain. CDR3 size: 16 residues. The ends were cut back, 3 bases at V and 2 bases at J, with 17 bases in the middle. Per germline, CDR1 LNHDA and CDR2 SQIVND (reference sequence).

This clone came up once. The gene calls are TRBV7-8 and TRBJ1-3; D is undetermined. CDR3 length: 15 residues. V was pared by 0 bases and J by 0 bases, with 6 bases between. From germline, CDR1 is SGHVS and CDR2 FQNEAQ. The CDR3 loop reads CASSLASVSGNTIYF. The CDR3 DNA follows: TGTGCCAGCAGCTTAGCATCGGTCTCTGGAAACACCATATATTTT. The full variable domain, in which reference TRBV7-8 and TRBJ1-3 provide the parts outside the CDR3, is GAGVSQSPRYKVAKRGQDVALRCDPISGHVSLFWYQQALGQGPEFLTYFQNEAQLDKSGLPSDRFFAERPEGSVSTLKIQRTQQEDSAVYLCASSLASVSGNTIYFGEGSWLTVV.

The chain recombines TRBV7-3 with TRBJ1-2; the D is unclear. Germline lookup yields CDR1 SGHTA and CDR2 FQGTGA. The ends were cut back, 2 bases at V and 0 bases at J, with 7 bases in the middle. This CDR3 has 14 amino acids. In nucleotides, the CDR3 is TGTGCCAGCAGCTTATCACATTCTAACTATGGCTACACCTTC. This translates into CASSLSHSNYGYTF.

The chain's CDR3 is CATNIRQPPNYGYTF. The CDR3 DNA reads TGTGCCACCAATATCAGACAGCCTCCTAACTATGGCTACACCTTC. V usage is TRBV6-1 and J usage is TRBJ1-2, with D possibly matching TRBD1 (5 bases). The CDR3 contains 15 residues. Between the trimmed V and J ends, which lost 10 bases and 0 bases, there was a span of 18 bases. CDR1 and CDR2 (germline): MNHNS, SASEGT.

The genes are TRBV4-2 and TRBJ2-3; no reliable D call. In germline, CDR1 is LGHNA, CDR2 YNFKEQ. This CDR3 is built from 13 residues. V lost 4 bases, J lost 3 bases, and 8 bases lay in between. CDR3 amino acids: CASSPGPTDTQYF. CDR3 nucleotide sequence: TGTGCCAGCAGCCCCGGCCCTACAGATACGCAGTATTTT.

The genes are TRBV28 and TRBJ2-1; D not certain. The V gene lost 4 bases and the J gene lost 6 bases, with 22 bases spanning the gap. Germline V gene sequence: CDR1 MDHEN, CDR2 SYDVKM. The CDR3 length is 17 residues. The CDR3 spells CASSSQWRTSGGNEQFF. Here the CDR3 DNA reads TGTGCCAGCAGTTCCCAGTGGCGAACGTCGGGCGGCAATGAGCAGTTCTTC.

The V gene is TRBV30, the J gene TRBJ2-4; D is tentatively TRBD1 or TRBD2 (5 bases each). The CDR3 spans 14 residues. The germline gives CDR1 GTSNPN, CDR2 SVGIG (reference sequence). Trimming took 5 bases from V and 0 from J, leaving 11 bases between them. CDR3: CAWARDLAKNIQYF. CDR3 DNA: TGTGCCTGGGCCAGGGACCTAGCCAAAAACATTCAGTACTTC.